The 32 T cell receptor beta chains below all came from one sample that was sequenced in a study of identical twins. One entry per CDR3 protein results from TCRdb running MiXCR on the 5' RACE reads. The table has about 520,000 distinct CDR3 sequences, under 25% seen once; the top ten hold roughly 0.91%. This sample was also put to use in a study of T cells expressing NK-cell markers.

Sequenced input: CD4+ T cells sorted from blood. The source is a woman aged 18-29 years in good health.

The sample holds a few counts of this clonotype. V usage is TRBV29-1 and J usage is TRBJ2-7; TRBD1 aligns across 9 bases. The germline V gene has CDR1 SQVTM and CDR2 ANQGSEA. This CDR3 is built from 12 residues. Trimming removed 7 bases from V and 5 bases from J; junction bases left unmatched: 6. Written as DNA, the CDR3 is TGCAGCGCCGGACAGGGGCTCCACGAGCAGTACTTC. Translating gives CSAGQGLHEQYF.

This clonotype turned up a few times. The chain is built from TRBV10-2 and TRBJ1-2; D uncertain. Germline values: CDR1 WSHSY, CDR2 SAAADI. Trimming left V 0 bases short and J 8 bases short, with 10 bases between. The CDR3 is 13 amino acids. Written as DNA, the CDR3 is TGCGCCAGCAGTGAGTCATCCGTCCGGGGCTACACCTTC. As protein: CASSESSVRGYTF.

This clonotype was seen only a few times. V and J are TRBV15 and TRBJ2-1; a possible D gene is TRBD2 (6 bases). With 4 bases removed from V and 3 bases from J, the gap between germline ends came to 13 bases. Germline V gives CDR1 LNHNV, CDR2 YYDKDF (reference sequence). This CDR3 has 15 amino acids. In DNA, the CDR3 is TGTGCCACCAGCAAGCGACTAGTGGGCTACAATGAGCAGTTCTTC. Its protein product is CATSKRLVGYNEQFF.

This clonotype was counted at least ten times. The chain uses TRBV12-3 or TRBV12-4 and TRBJ2-2; 7 bases agree with TRBD2. The junction had 5 bases not matched to a gene; V was cut back by 2 bases and J by 2 bases. The CDR3 is made up of 16 amino acids. CDR3 coding DNA: TGTGCCAGCAGTTTATTTGGCGGGAGCAACACCGGGGAGCTGTTTTTT. It encodes CASSLFGGSNTGELFF.

The chain employs TRBV10-3 and TRBJ2-7; D uncertain. Per the germline V gene, CDR1 is ENHRY and CDR2 is SYGVKD. Trimming cost V 9 bases and J 4 bases, with 13 bases left between them. CDR3 length: 12 residues. CDR3 sequence (DNA): TGTGCCATAGGACCCGTCTCTTACGAGCAGTACTTC. Protein sequence: CAIGPVSYEQYF.

The sample holds a few counts of this clonotype. The gene calls are TRBV5-1 and TRBJ1-1; 7 bases align to TRBD1. The length of the CDR3 is 16 residues. V was pared by 3 bases and J by 5 bases, with 13 bases of the junction left unmatched. The germline V gene has CDR1 SGHRS and CDR2 YFSETQ. CDR3 protein: CASSSIYRGEGTEAFF. The CDR3 bases are TGCGCCAGCAGCTCAATTTACAGGGGTGAGGGTACTGAAGCTTTCTTT.

V usage is TRBV2 and J usage is TRBJ2-1; 9 bases fit TRBD2. The CDR3 contains 15 residues. Looked up from germline, CDR1 is SNHLY and CDR2 is FYNNEI. V lost 7 bases and J lost 9; bases outside the gene matches: 13. The chain's CDR3 is CASTSEAGGGTEQFF. CDR3 coding DNA: TGTGCCAGCACTTCGGAAGCGGGAGGCGGTACTGAGCAGTTCTTC. The variable domain in full, completed from reference TRBV2 and TRBJ2-1, reads EPEVTQTPSHQVTQMGQEVILRCVPISNHLYFYWYRQILGQKVEFLVSFYNNEISEKSEIFDDQFSVERPDGSNFTLKIRSTKLEDSAMYFCASTSEAGGGTEQFFGPGTRLTVL.

Only a few counts were recorded for this clonotype. The CDR3 DNA is TGCGCCAGCAGCTTGGTAGGGTTAGATACGCAGTATTTT. Amino acids: CASSLVGLDTQYF. The chain uses TRBV5-1 and TRBJ2-3; D not certain. This CDR3 spans 13 amino acids. V was clipped by 0 bases and J by 5 bases, with 7 bases between them. CDR1 and CDR2 from the germline V gene are SGHRS and YFSETQ.

This clonotype appeared a few times. The chain employs TRBV5-1 and TRBJ2-7, with D possibly called TRBD1 or TRBD2 (5 bases each). V lost 5 bases, J lost 4 bases, and 28 bases lay in between. Germline-derived CDR1 and CDR2 are SGHRS and YFSETQ. CDR3 length: 18 residues. As DNA, the CDR3 is TGCGCCAGCAGGCGGACATCGACGGAAGGAGGTGGGTTTTACGAGCAGTACTTC. It yields the protein CASRRTSTEGGGFYEQYF.

This clonotype was observed a handful of times. The chain is built from TRBV6-5 and TRBJ2-7; a possible D gene is TRBD2 (6 bases). CDR3 length: 16 amino acids. V was pared by 4 bases and J by 1 base, with 17 bases between. CDR1 is MNHEY, CDR2 SVGAGI, per germline. The CDR3 DNA is TGTGCCAGCAGTTCTGGGAGTCGCGGGAAATCCTACGAGCAGTACTTC. Encoded protein: CASSSGSRGKSYEQYF.

This chain links TRBV3-1 with TRBJ2-1; 14 positions match TRBD2. The ends lost 5 bases at V and 6 bases at J; junction bases unmatched: 9. The CDR3 spans 17 residues. Germline V CDR1 and CDR2: LGHDT, YNNKEL (reference sequence). This chain's CDR3 is CASSSRLAGGLFNEQFF. Written as DNA, the CDR3 is TGTGCCAGCAGCTCCCGACTAGCGGGGGGGCTTTTCAATGAGCAGTTCTTC.

This clonotype was observed a few times. As DNA, the CDR3 is TGTGCCAGCAGACACCTTAGGGGGGATGAGCAGTTCTTC. Amino acid sequence: CASRHLRGDEQFF. The chain carries TRBV6-2 or TRBV6-3 and TRBJ2-1, with D perhaps being TRBD1 or TRBD2 (6 bases each). Germline V gives CDR1 MNHEY, CDR2 SVGEGT. The CDR3 contains 13 residues. The V and J ends lost 6 bases and 8 bases respectively, with 14 bases between them.

This sequence joins TRBV6-1 and TRBJ2-2; D uncertain. V was shortened by 6 bases and J by 0 bases, with 8 bases between the two germline ends. Germline-derived CDR1 and CDR2 are MNHNS and SASEGT. The CDR3 covers 14 residues. CDR3 sequence reads: CASRPLANTGELFF. The CDR3 DNA reads as TGTGCCAGCAGACCCCTAGCGAACACCGGGGAGCTGTTTTTT.

The chain employs TRBV7-9 and TRBJ1-2, with 8 bases identical to TRBD1. V shed 4 bases, J shed 4 bases, and the junction held 5 bases outside the gene matches. Germline assignment: CDR1 SEHNR and CDR2 FQNEAQ (reference sequence). The CDR3 is 14 amino acids. This chain's CDR3 is CASSSWTGLYGYTF. The CDR3 DNA sequence: TGTGCCAGCAGCTCTTGGACAGGGCTCTATGGCTACACCTTC.

This clonotype showed up just a few times. The chain carries TRBV28 and TRBJ2-3; D gene unclear. The ends were cut back, 4 bases at V and 5 bases at J, with 10 bases in the middle. There are 13 residues in the CDR3. Germline-derived CDR1 and CDR2 are MDHEN and SYDVKM. CDR3 sequence (DNA): TGTGCCAGCAGTTCTCCCGGCCGAGATACGCAGTATTTT. It specifies CASSSPGRDTQYF.

This clonotype was observed a handful of times. The chain combines TRBV15 with TRBJ1-5, with 8 bases matching TRBD1. V trimming: 4 bases; J trimming: 2 bases; junction bases outside the gene matches: 4. This CDR3 contains 15 residues. Germline V gives CDR1 LNHNV, CDR2 YYDKDF (reference sequence). The DNA of the CDR3 is TGTGCCACCAGCACGGGCAGGGGGCGCAATCAGCCCCAGCATTTT. It encodes CATSTGRGRNQPQHF.

This clonotype was recorded many times. This rearrangement joins TRBV11-2 to TRBJ2-7, with 12 bases fitting TRBD2. The CDR3 extends over 15 amino acids. Germline loops: CDR1 SGHAT, CDR2 FQNNGV. V gave up 5 bases and J gave up 0 bases; unmatched junction bases: 2. CDR3 bases: TGTGCCAGCAGCCGACTAGCGGGAGACTCCTACGAGCAGTACTTC. Amino acids: CASSRLAGDSYEQYF.

The chain combines TRBV18 with TRBJ2-2, with TRBD1 as a possible D gene (5 bases). The V end lost 5 bases, the J end lost 1 base, and 11 bases lay between the germline ends. The CDR3 has 15 amino acids. Germline values: CDR1 KGHSH, CDR2 LQKENI. Here the CDR3 reads CASSALTGNTGELFF. CDR3 coding DNA: TGTGCCAGCTCAGCTTTAACAGGGAACACCGGGGAGCTGTTTTTT.

The table lists this clonotype with a few counts. The rearrangement joins TRBV21-1 to TRBJ2-7; TRBD1 was called by the table and not checked on the DNA. TRBV21-1 is a recognized pseudogene. The CDR3 has 16 residues. The CDR3: CASSNTGGLNSYEQYF. DNA for the CDR3: TGTGCCAGCAGCAATACAGGGGGCCTCAATTCCTACGAGCAGTACTTC.

A few counts support this clonotype. This chain connects TRBV7-2 to TRBJ2-7; possibly TRBD1 or TRBD2 for D (6 bases each). CDR3 length equals 15 residues. Germline-derived CDR1 and CDR2 are SGHTA and FQGNSA. V was trimmed by 7 bases and J by 5 bases, leaving 21 bases between them. CDR3 DNA sequence: TGTGCCAGCACCCTAGGGGGGTACTTTTCTGACGAGCAGTACTTC. It translates to CASTLGGYFSDEQYF.

V gene TRBV5-1 combines with J gene TRBJ1-2, with D tentatively TRBD1 (5 bases). Trimming removed 1 base from V and 6 bases from J, with 13 bases in between. The CDR3 spans 14 residues. In germline, CDR1 is SGHRS, CDR2 YFSETQ. CDR3 sequence reads: CASSLRDHVDGYTF. CDR3 DNA: TGCGCCAGCAGCTTGCGGGACCATGTCGATGGCTACACCTTC.

This clonotype has just a few counts. At one boundary the junction diverges from the germline segment, which might be a read error. The chain carries TRBV7-9 and TRBJ2-3; 10 bases fit TRBD2. Per germline, CDR1 SEHNR and CDR2 FQNEAQ (reference sequence). CDR3 length: 13 residues. The CDR3 loop is CASSVAGGRGQYF. The CDR3, as DNA: TGTGCCAGCAGCGTAGCGGGGGGCCGGGGGCAGTATTTT.

The V gene is TRBV6-5, the J gene TRBJ2-7; no reliable D call. V dropped 0 bases and J dropped 6 bases, with 15 bases sitting between them. This CDR3 has 15 amino acids. Germline loops: CDR1 MNHEY, CDR2 SVGAGI. CDR3 DNA: TGTGCCAGCAGTTACTCGACGCTTAGAATCAGCGAGCAGTACTTC. As protein: CASSYSTLRISEQYF.

This clonotype was seen a few times. The J gene is TRBJ1-6, the V gene TRBV12-3 or TRBV12-4; D is uncertain. V shed 5 bases and J shed 9 bases, with 11 bases lying between them. The CDR3 spans 13 residues. The CDR3 DNA reads TGTGCCAGCAGTCCCCTATCCCGTTCACCCCTCCACTTT. Its translation is CASSPLSRSPLHF.

This chain's CDR3 is CASGRPTKYNEQFF. As DNA, the CDR3 is TGTGCCAGCGGACGTCCCACGAAATACAATGAGCAGTTCTTC. The J gene is TRBJ2-1, the V gene TRBV7-2; D unclear. The length of the CDR3 is 14 residues. Germline V gene sequence: CDR1 SGHTA, CDR2 FQGNSA. V dropped 8 bases and J dropped 4 bases, with 15 bases sitting between them. The full variable domain, completed using reference TRBV7-2 and TRBJ2-1, is GAGVSQSPSNKVTEKGKDVELRCDPISGHTALYWYRQSLGQGLEFLIYFQGNSAPDKSGLPSDRFSAERTGGSVSTLTIQRTQQEDSAVYLCASGRPTKYNEQFFGPGTRLTVL.

V is TRBV15 and J is TRBJ1-4; D call uncertain. Germline CDR1 is LNHNV and CDR2 is YYDKDF (reference sequence). Trimming took off 0 bases at V and 8 bases at J, with 7 bases between the two ends. This CDR3 is built from 13 residues. The CDR3 sequence is CATSRDQIEKLFF. The CDR3 bases are TGTGCCACCAGCAGAGATCAAATCGAAAAACTGTTTTTT.

In its sample, this clonotype was seen a few times. The J gene is TRBJ2-2, the V gene TRBV6-5; TRBD2 matches at 14 bases. Germline lookup yields CDR1 MNHEY and CDR2 SVGAGI. CDR3 length: 19 amino acids. Germline trimming cut 4 bases from V and 0 bases from J; bases unmatched to any gene: 7. The CDR3 loop reads CASSSGLAGGTPNTGELFF. In DNA, the CDR3 is TGTGCCAGCAGTTCCGGACTAGCGGGAGGCACGCCGAACACCGGGGAGCTGTTTTTT.

The rearrangement joins TRBV15 to TRBJ2-1; TRBD2 aligns across 8 bases. Germline lookup yields CDR1 LNHNV and CDR2 YYDKDF (reference sequence). After removal of 8 bases from V and 10 bases from J, the junction contained 13 bases not matched to a gene. The CDR3 contains 14 residues. CDR3 nucleotides: TGTGCCACCCGTCCGGGACTAGTTGTCTGGGAGCAGTTCTTC. It translates to CATRPGLVVWEQFF. Full variable domain (outside the CDR3, taken from reference TRBV15 and TRBJ2-1): DAMVIQNPRYQVTQFGKPVTLSCSQTLNHNVMYWYQQKSSQAPKLLFHYYDKDFNNEADTPDNFQSRRPNTSFCFLDIRSPGLGDTAMYLCATRPGLVVWEQFFGPGTRLTVL.

This clonotype was seen a few times. V is TRBV20-1 and J is TRBJ2-7; TRBD2 is a possible D gene (5 bases). From germline, CDR1 is DFQATT and CDR2 SNEGSKA (reference sequence). This CDR3 has 14 residues. V lost 1 base to trimming and J lost 3 bases, with 13 bases between them. CDR3 region: CSARGMPEGYEQYF. The DNA of the CDR3 is TGCAGTGCTAGAGGAATGCCCGAGGGCTACGAGCAGTACTTC.

This clonotype turned up a few times. The genes are TRBV2 and TRBJ2-6, with 12 bases fitting TRBD1. V trimming: 4 bases; J trimming: 1 base; junction bases outside the gene matches: 8. Germline assignment: CDR1 SNHLY and CDR2 FYNNEI. CDR3 size: 19 residues. The CDR3 region is CASSVPGQGARSGANVLTF. DNA of the CDR3: TGTGCCAGCAGTGTACCGGGACAGGGGGCTAGGTCTGGGGCCAACGTCCTGACTTTC.

This clonotype was recorded a few times. The chain is built from TRBV7-2 and TRBJ2-1; D remains unclear. The germline gives CDR1 SGHTA, CDR2 FQGNSA. The V gene lost 5 bases and the J gene lost 8 bases, with 10 bases spanning the gap. The CDR3 is made up of 12 amino acids. CDR3 coding DNA: TGTGCCAGCAGCCCCCGCGTCGATGAGCAGTTCTTC. Translated, it gives CASSPRVDEQFF. The whole variable domain, remainder taken from reference TRBV7-2 and TRBJ2-1, is GAGVSQSPSNKVTEKGKDVELRCDPISGHTALYWYRQSLGQGLEFLIYFQGNSAPDKSGLPSDRFSAERTGGSVSTLTIQRTQQEDSAVYLCASSPRVDEQFFGPGTRLTVL.

The chain couples TRBV20-1 to TRBJ1-6; 7 nucleotides line up with TRBD1. Germline lookup yields CDR1 DFQATT and CDR2 SNEGSKA (reference sequence). Germline trimming cut 6 bases from V and 5 bases from J; bases unmatched to any gene: 7. CDR3 size: 14 residues. The CDR3 region has the DNA TGCAGTGCCCAGACAGGGTCTGATAATTCACCCCTCCACTTT. As protein: CSAQTGSDNSPLHF.